The present T cell receptor (beta chain) was sequenced within a study of radiotherapy plus CTLA-4 blockade in lung cancer. Overall study findings and caveats: Expansion of tumor-derived TCR clones was observed in blood after radiotherapy plus ipilimumab. Reports identified early blood T cell clone dynamics, with interferon-beta, as the best response predictor.

Comment on this clone: The antigen remains unidentified.

Participants had chemo-refractory metastatic non-small-cell lung cancer and were treated with focal radiation plus ipilimumab CTLA-4 blockade. Repertoires were generated with immunoSEQ multiplex PCR, while TCRdb's copy carries only in-frame clones and drops some. Here the sample spans about 73,000 clones, around 90% being singletons. J was trimmed by 10 bases and V by 3 bases; bases with no gene match: 4. Germline V gene data show CDR1 as GTSNPN and CDR2 as SVGIG (reference sequence). CDR3 length: 12 residues. The input for sequencing was peripheral blood, taken from a patient treated with radiotherapy plus ipilimumab. The receptor comes from a human donor with non-small cell lung cancer that progressed on radiotherapy plus ipilimumab. The chain links TRBV30 to TRBJ1-1; TRBD1 aligns across 11 bases. As DNA, the CDR3 is TGTGCCTGGAGGGGGACAGGGGGGACAGCTTTCTTT. Its translation: CAWRGTGGTAFF.